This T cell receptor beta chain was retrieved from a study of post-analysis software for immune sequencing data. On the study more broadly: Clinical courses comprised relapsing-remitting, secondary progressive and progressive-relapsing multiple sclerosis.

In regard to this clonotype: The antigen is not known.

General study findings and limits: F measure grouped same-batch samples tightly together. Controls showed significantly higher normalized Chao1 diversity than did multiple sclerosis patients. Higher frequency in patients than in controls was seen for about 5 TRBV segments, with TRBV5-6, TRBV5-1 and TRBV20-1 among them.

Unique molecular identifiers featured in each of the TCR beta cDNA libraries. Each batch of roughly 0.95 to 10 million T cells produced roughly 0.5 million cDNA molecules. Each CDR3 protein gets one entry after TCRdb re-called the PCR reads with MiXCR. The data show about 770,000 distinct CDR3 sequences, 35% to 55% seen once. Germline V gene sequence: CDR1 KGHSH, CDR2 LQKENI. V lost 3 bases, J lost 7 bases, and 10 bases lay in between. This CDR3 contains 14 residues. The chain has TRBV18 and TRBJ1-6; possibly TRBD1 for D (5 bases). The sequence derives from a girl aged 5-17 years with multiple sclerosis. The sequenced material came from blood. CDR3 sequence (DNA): TGTGCCAGCTCACCTGCGGGACGAAATTCACCCCTCCACTTT. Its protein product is CASSPAGRNSPLHF.